The 32 T cell receptor beta chains presented below share a single source sample, sequenced in a study of blood T cells in healthy people across ages (dated by TCRdb to about 2015). Receptors were amplified or captured by 5' RACE. Instrument on record: Illumina HiSeq 2500. A second about 7 to 12 cycle PCR used a sample-barcoded 5' primer and a J-beta primer mix. Using fastp trimming at Q25 and MiXCR clonotype assembly, TCRdb reanalyzed the public sequencing data and kept in-frame beta chains. Entries that share a CDR3 protein sequence are merged under the most common genes and DNA. The sample table lists over 1,200,000 distinct CDR3 sequences, almost 60% of them with a count of one. Over 5.5% of the sample is held by the ten biggest clonotypes. Sequenced material: blood. The receptors come from a man aged 18 to 30 in good health.

The chain joins TRBV30 to TRBJ2-7; D assignment may be TRBD1 or TRBD2 (7 bases each). CDR3 length: 12 amino acids. With 4 bases removed from V and 2 bases from J, the gap between germline ends came to 9 bases. In germline, CDR1 is GTSNPN, CDR2 SVGIG (reference sequence). This CDR3 reads CAWTGGAYEQYF. The CDR3 DNA follows: TGTGCCTGGACAGGGGGGGCCTACGAGCAGTACTTC.

There are a few counts of this clonotype. The chain combines TRBV12-3 or TRBV12-4 with TRBJ2-5, with D possibly matching TRBD1 (6 bases). V gave up 5 bases and J gave up 3 bases, with 13 bases separating them. The CDR3 contains 14 residues. DNA of the CDR3: TGTGCCAGCAGTCCGGCAACAGGGAAAGAGACCCAGTACTTC. It codes for CASSPATGKETQYF.

The V and J genes are TRBV12-3 or TRBV12-4 and TRBJ2-7, with TRBD1 matching over 8 bases. The CDR3 loop spans 14 amino acids. Trimming removed 6 bases from V and 3 bases from J; junction bases left unmatched: 7. The CDR3 bases are TGTGCCAGCAGACCACAGGGGGGTCACTACGAGCAGTACTTC. It specifies CASRPQGGHYEQYF.

This clonotype was detected only once. The gene calls are TRBV20-1 and TRBJ1-2; D gene ambiguous. V was cut by 4 bases and J by 6 bases, with 12 bases left in between. Looked up from germline, CDR1 is DFQATT and CDR2 is SNEGSKA (reference sequence). This CDR3 has 12 residues. This CDR3 is CSATYLADGYTF. CDR3 sequence (DNA): TGCAGTGCTACTTATCTCGCGGATGGCTACACCTTC.

The chain has TRBV25-1 and TRBJ1-1; D remains ambiguous. The CDR3 extends over 13 amino acids. The germline V gene has CDR1 MGHDK and CDR2 SYGVNS. Trimming took 4 bases from V and 4 from J, leaving 10 bases between them. The CDR3 DNA follows: TGTGCCAGCAGTGTCGACGGACTCACTGAAGCTTTCTTT. Its protein is CASSVDGLTEAFF.

For the CDR3, the DNA is TGCAGTGCTAGAGAAATAGCGGGTTCCTACGAGCAGTACTTC. This codes for CSAREIAGSYEQYF. The rearrangement uses TRBV20-1 and TRBJ2-7; TRBD2 matches 7 bases. J was trimmed by 1 base and V by 0 bases; bases with no gene match: 3. This CDR3 has 14 amino acids. Germline V gene lookup returns CDR1 DFQATT and CDR2 SNEGSKA (reference sequence).

The chain employs TRBV24-1 and TRBJ1-2, with 9 positions matching TRBD1. This CDR3 has 14 amino acids. V lost 7 bases to trimming and J lost 7 bases; unmatched junction nucleotides: 9. The germline CDR1 and CDR2 sequences are KGHDR and SFDVKD. The CDR3 region is CATRRTGENFGYTF. CDR3 in DNA: TGTGCCACCAGGAGGACAGGGGAAAATTTTGGCTACACCTTC.

This clonotype was detected only a few times. The genes are TRBV11-2 and TRBJ2-7, with TRBD1 matching 9 bases. The CDR3 totals 15 residues. The ends lost 0 bases at V and 4 bases at J; junction bases unmatched: 4. Germline loops: CDR1 SGHAT, CDR2 FQNNGV. The CDR3 reads CASSLELGQGYEQYF. The CDR3 DNA reads as TGTGCCAGCAGCTTAGAGTTGGGACAGGGATACGAGCAGTACTTC. The full variable domain, with the rest looked up from reference TRBV11-2 and TRBJ2-7, is EAGVAQSPRYKIIEKRQSVAFWCNPISGHATLYWYQQILGQGPKLLIQFQNNGVVDDSQLPKDRFSAERLKGVDSTLKIQPAKLEDSAVYLCASSLELGQGYEQYFGPGTRLTVT.

This chain joins TRBV6-6 and TRBJ2-7; no definite D call. CDR1 MNHNY and CDR2 SVGAGI come from the germline V gene (reference sequence). V was shortened by 3 bases and J by 3 bases, with 6 bases between the two germline ends. This CDR3 contains 12 residues. The DNA of the CDR3 is TGTGCCAGCAGTTATGCCCTCTACGAGCAGTACTTC. Protein sequence: CASSYALYEQYF.

This chain links TRBV12-3 or TRBV12-4 with TRBJ2-7, with D maybe TRBD2 (5 bases). Trimming removed 3 bases from V and 7 bases from J, with 13 bases in between. This CDR3 spans 13 amino acids. The CDR3 nucleotides are TGTGCCAGCAGTTTGGGGAGAGAAGATGAGCAGTACTTC. The encoded protein is CASSLGREDEQYF.

The table lists this clonotype with a few counts. This sequence joins TRBV4-2 and TRBJ1-5; the match to TRBD1 covers 10 bases. This CDR3 region has 16 residues. J lost 4 bases, V lost 0 bases, and 3 bases had no gene match. Germline CDR1 reads LGHNA; CDR2 reads YNFKEQ. CDR3 region: CASSQDQGQGNQPQHF. The CDR3 coding sequence is TGTGCCAGCAGCCAAGATCAGGGACAGGGGAATCAGCCCCAGCATTTT.

This clonotype was counted once. The V call is TRBV4-1, the J call TRBJ1-1; perhaps TRBD1 as D (6 bases). Between the trimmed V and J ends, which lost 3 bases and 5 bases, there was a span of 19 bases. The CDR3 runs to 16 residues. Germline V gene sequence: CDR1 MGHRA, CDR2 YSYEKL. The CDR3 loop is CASSQQKSGGRTEAFF. CDR3 DNA: TGCGCCAGCAGCCAGCAGAAGAGTGGGGGCCGGACTGAAGCTTTCTTT.

This clonotype was observed a handful of times. The V gene is TRBV29-1, the J gene TRBJ2-6, with D possibly matching TRBD1 (6 bases). Germline V CDR1 and CDR2: SQVTM, ANQGSEA. With 7 bases removed from V and 0 bases from J, the gap between germline ends came to 13 bases. This CDR3 has 15 amino acids. CDR3 DNA: TGCAGCGCCCGGGACAAGATCTCTGGGGCCAACGTCCTGACTTTC. It specifies CSARDKISGANVLTF. Based on the CDR3 plus reference TRBV29-1 and TRBJ2-6, the full variable domain is SAVISQKPSRDICQRGTSLTIQCQVDSQVTMMFWYRQQPGQSLTLIATANQGSEATYESGFVIDKFPISRPNLTFSTLTVSNMSPEDSSIYLCSARDKISGANVLTFGAGSRLTVL.

The V and J genes are TRBV7-2 and TRBJ1-2; D ambiguous. Germline V gene sequence: CDR1 SGHTA, CDR2 FQGNSA. The length of the CDR3 is 13 residues. Trimming shortened V by 3 bases and J by 0 bases, and 5 bases separated the two germline ends. The CDR3 region has the DNA TGTGCCAGCAGCTTGAACCCTAACTATGGCTACACCTTC. Amino acids: CASSLNPNYGYTF.

The V call is TRBV20-1, the J call TRBJ2-7, with TRBD2 as a possible D gene (6 bases). The closer fit of TRBJ2-5 to the DNA end suggests the J call may be wrong. Germline CDR1 reads DFQATT; CDR2 reads SNEGSKA (reference sequence). The CDR3 length is 13 residues. CDR3 loop: CSAGRRADETQYF. The DNA for the CDR3 is TGCAGTGCCGGAAGGAGGGCCGATGAGACCCAGTACTTC.

The chain couples TRBV29-1 to TRBJ2-5; D may be TRBD1 or TRBD2 (5 bases each). Germline V gene lookup returns CDR1 SQVTM and CDR2 ANQGSEA. Trimming removed 7 bases at V and 11 bases at J, with 23 bases between. The CDR3 length is 13 residues. The CDR3 here is CSAYSGSFREQYF. For the CDR3, the DNA is TGCAGCGCTTACTCCGGGTCCTTCAGGGAGCAGTACTTC. Variable domain in full (rest from reference TRBV29-1 and TRBJ2-5): SAVISQKPSRDICQRGTSLTIQCQVDSQVTMMFWYRQQPGQSLTLIATANQGSEATYESGFVIDKFPISRPNLTFSTLTVSNMSPEDSSIYLCSAYSGSFREQYFGPGTRLLVL.

This clonotype was detected only a few times. The chain joins TRBV29-1 to TRBJ2-4; tentative D call: TRBD1 (6 bases). CDR3 length: 13 amino acids. Germline assignment: CDR1 SQVTM and CDR2 ANQGSEA. Trimming took off 7 bases at V and 10 bases at J, with 20 bases between the two ends. CDR3 nucleotides: TGCAGCGCCAACCGGGACACCTCAGGGATTCAGTACTTC. This sequence encodes CSANRDTSGIQYF.

In nucleotides, the CDR3 is TGTGCCAGCAGTTTATCGGTAGGACAGGAAACTTTTGAGCAGTACTTC. Its protein is CASSLSVGQETFEQYF. The chain couples TRBV27 to TRBJ2-7, with 7 nucleotides matching TRBD1. The CDR3 is made up of 16 amino acids. After removal of 0 bases from V and 7 bases from J, the junction contained 12 bases not matched to a gene. The germline V gene has CDR1 MNHEY and CDR2 SMNVEV (reference sequence).

V usage is TRBV29-1 and J usage is TRBJ1-2; no clear D. The CDR3 has 13 amino acids. Trimming took off 7 bases at V and 0 bases at J, with 12 bases between the two ends. From germline, CDR1 is SQVTM and CDR2 ANQGSEA. CDR3 nucleotides: TGCAGCGCCGACCGGGAGACTAACTATGGCTACACCTTC. Its protein product is CSADRETNYGYTF.

This clonotype was picked up a small number of times. The chain joins TRBV29-1 to TRBJ1-2; unclear D gene. CDR1 is SQVTM and CDR2 is ANQGSEA in the germline V gene. This CDR3 contains 13 residues. V was cut by 0 bases and J by 3 bases, with 8 bases left in between. The CDR3, as DNA: TGCAGCGTTGAAGATCGGGAGGACTATGGCTACACCTTC. This codes for CSVEDREDYGYTF.

This clonotype was recorded only once. The genes are TRBV4-2 and TRBJ2-1, with D hard to call. V lost 3 bases and J 5 bases, leaving 20 bases between the germline ends. The CDR3 is made up of 17 amino acids. Germline V lookup: CDR1 LGHNA, CDR2 YNFKEQ. The CDR3 DNA is TGTGCCAGCAGCCACGTTACGAATACGAAACGCCACAATGAGCAGTTCTTC. It specifies CASSHVTNTKRHNEQFF.

This chain connects TRBV29-1 to TRBJ1-1, with D hard to call. The ends were cut back, 4 bases at V and 0 bases at J, with 9 bases in the middle. The germline gives CDR1 SQVTM, CDR2 ANQGSEA. The CDR3 sequence is 13 residues long. CDR3 loop: CSVVNKMNTEAFF. CDR3 nucleotide sequence: TGCAGCGTTGTCAACAAGATGAACACTGAAGCTTTCTTT. The full variable domain, rest sourced from reference TRBV29-1 and TRBJ1-1, is SAVISQKPSRDICQRGTSLTIQCQVDSQVTMMFWYRQQPGQSLTLIATANQGSEATYESGFVIDKFPISRPNLTFSTLTVSNMSPEDSSIYLCSVVNKMNTEAFFGQGTRLTVV.

With regard to this clonotype: One end of the junction fails to match germline, which may point to a read error. This chain uses TRBV3-1 with TRBJ2-1, with D tentatively TRBD2 (6 bases). The germline CDR1 and CDR2 sequences are LGHDT and YNNKEL (reference sequence). The CDR3 has 17 residues. This CDR3 reads CASSQGIVTRVEGEQFF. Here the CDR3 DNA reads TGTGCCAGCAGCCAAGGAATCGTCACTAGAGTGGAGGGTGAGCAGTTCTTT.

The table lists this clonotype with a few counts. This chain uses TRBV4-1 with TRBJ2-1, with TRBD2 matching over 9 bases. CDR1 and CDR2 from the germline V gene are MGHRA and YSYEKL. This CDR3 contains 15 residues. J gave up 12 bases and V 1 base, and 10 bases lay outside the gene matches. CDR3 amino acids: CASSQVLPSGKGQFF. CDR3 nucleotide sequence: TGCGCCAGCAGCCAAGTCCTGCCTAGCGGGAAGGGGCAGTTCTTC.

CDR3 residues: CAIADPGTSLADTQYF. DNA for the CDR3: TGTGCCATCGCAGATCCGGGGACTAGCTTGGCAGATACGCAGTATTTT. The V and J genes are TRBV28 and TRBJ2-3, with TRBD2 identical over 9 bases. Germline CDR1 reads MDHEN; CDR2 reads SYDVKM. The CDR3 has 16 amino acids. V dropped 10 bases and J dropped 4; count of bases not matched to a gene: 15.

This clonotype came up a few times. The genes are TRBV6-6 and TRBJ2-7; D is perhaps TRBD2 (5 bases). With 8 bases removed from V and 3 bases from J, the gap between germline ends came to 11 bases. CDR3 size: 12 residues. The germline gives CDR1 MNHNY, CDR2 SVGAGI (reference sequence). The CDR3 protein is CASGGLLYEQYF. In DNA form, the CDR3 reads TGTGCCAGCGGAGGACTTCTCTACGAGCAGTACTTC.

The chain links TRBV27 to TRBJ1-1; the D is unclear. The CDR3 length is 14 residues. Germline V CDR1 and CDR2: MNHEY, SMNVEV (reference sequence). Trimming took off 5 bases at V and 0 bases at J, with 10 bases between the two ends. The CDR3 DNA sequence: TGTGCCAGCAGTCCAATTGGGCTGAACACTGAAGCTTTCTTT. Protein sequence: CASSPIGLNTEAFF.

The chain uses TRBV6-5 and TRBJ1-1, with D unresolved. This CDR3 spans 13 amino acids. V was clipped by 2 bases and J by 6 bases, with 10 bases between them. In germline, CDR1 is MNHEY, CDR2 SVGAGI. The CDR3 DNA sequence: TGTGCCAGCAGTTACGTCGGGAGCGCTGAAGCTTTCTTT. Residues: CASSYVGSAEAFF.

This clonotype was counted at least ten times. The chain is built from TRBV29-1 and TRBJ2-5, with D unclear. With 4 bases removed from V and 1 base from J, the gap between germline ends came to 7 bases. Looked up from germline, CDR1 is SQVTM and CDR2 is ANQGSEA. The CDR3 spans 12 residues. The CDR3: CSVAASQETQYF. The DNA for the CDR3 is TGCAGCGTTGCCGCCTCCCAAGAGACCCAGTACTTC.

J is TRBJ2-3 and V is TRBV6-5; D unclear. V was pared by 2 bases and J by 4 bases, with 10 bases between. The CDR3 has 14 residues. CDR1 is MNHEY and CDR2 is SVGAGI in the germline V gene. The CDR3 sequence: CASSYEALADTQYF. The CDR3 DNA follows: TGTGCCAGCAGTTACGAGGCGCTGGCAGATACGCAGTATTTT.

This chain connects TRBV6-2 or TRBV6-3 to TRBJ2-3, with D perhaps TRBD1 (6 bases). V lost 5 bases, J lost 4 bases, and 16 bases lay in between. The CDR3 has 15 residues. Germline V gives CDR1 MNHEY, CDR2 SVGEGT. The CDR3: CASSHLRGSADTQYF. For the CDR3, the DNA is TGTGCCAGCAGTCACCTCAGGGGTAGTGCAGATACGCAGTATTTT.

The genes are TRBV4-1 and TRBJ2-5, with 12 bases aligning to TRBD2. The CDR3 loop spans 20 amino acids. Trimming removed 1 base from V and 4 bases from J; junction bases left unmatched: 16. Per germline, CDR1 MGHRA and CDR2 YSYEKL. The CDR3 nucleotides read TGCGCCAGCAGCCAAGCCAGGTCGACTAGCGGGAGATTAGGGGGAGAGACCCAGTACTTC. Residues: CASSQARSTSGRLGGETQYF.